Listed below are T cell receptor beta chains from one sample, sequenced in a study of response to subunit inactivated influenza vaccine. TCRdb called the RT-PCR reads again in MiXCR, with one record for every CDR3 protein. The data contain 250,000 to 350,000 distinct CDR3 sequences, over 20% of them seen just once; the ten biggest clones take up approximately 10%. The sample in question was PBMCs from blood, obtained 21 months after vaccination. The receptors here all came from a man aged 45 to 75 who received an inactivated influenza vaccine. Both conserved end residues are part of each CDR3. Each record gives: J gene, V gene, D gene, clone size, CDR3 DNA, CDR3 protein. A D gene is named only where the DNA matches it firmly. Only some rows state a clone size, as once, few, many or a class for expanded clones.

TRBJ2-6 | TRBV12-3/TRBV12-4 | - | - | TGTGCCAGCAGTTTATTTGGTTCAGTTGGGGCCAACGTCCTGACTTTC | CASSLFGSVGANVLTF
TRBJ1-1 | TRBV3-1 | - | many | TGTGCCAGCAGCCAGGGCACTATTGAAGCTTTCTTT | CASSQGTIEAFF
TRBJ2-5 | TRBV7-9 | TRBD1 | - | TGTGCCAGCAGCTTAGGGACAGGGGGGAGAAGGGAGACCCAGTACTTC | CASSLGTGGRRETQYF
TRBJ1-5 | TRBV2 | - | - | TGTGCCAGCAGTGTCGAAGTCAATCAGCCCCAGCATTTT | CASSVEVNQPQHF
TRBJ1-1 | TRBV7-9 | TRBD1 | - | TGTGCCAGCAGCCGTAGGGGACAGGGCGGTACTGAAGCTTTCTTT | CASSRRGQGGTEAFF
TRBJ1-4 | TRBV7-9 | - | many | TGTGCCAGCAGCTTAGGGGATCGACAGGCCCCGCGGGAAAAACTGTTTTTT | CASSLGDRQAPREKLFF
TRBJ1-2 | TRBV4-3 | - | many | TGCGCCAGCAGCCAAGAATGGTATAACTATGGCTACACCTTC | CASSQEWYNYGYTF
TRBJ2-1 | TRBV3-1 | - | - | TGTGCCAGCAGCCAAGTGGGGGCAAGGGAGCAGTTCTTC | CASSQVGAREQFF
TRBJ1-1 | TRBV10-3 | TRBD1 | - | TGTGCCATCAGTGAGCCAGGGGGTCTGGCTTTCTTT | CAISEPGGLAFF
TRBJ2-1 | TRBV12-3/TRBV12-4 | TRBD2 | few | TGTGCCAGCAATCGGAGCGGGGGGTTACTCTACAATGAGCAGTTCTTC | CASNRSGGLLYNEQFF
TRBJ2-1 | TRBV29-1 | TRBD2 | many | TGCAGCGTTAGTACCCAGCGGGGCTACAATGAGCAGTTCTTC | CSVSTQRGYNEQFF
TRBJ1-4 | TRBV5-4 | - | few | TGTGCCAGCAGCCCCCGGCCGGTTGGGGTTGAAAAACTGTTTTTT | CASSPRPVGVEKLFF
TRBJ1-1 | TRBV29-1 | - | - | TGCAGCGTCCCCGAAGGGGGTGTTGAAGCTTTCTTT | CSVPEGGVEAFF
TRBJ1-6 | TRBV4-3 | - | few | TGCGCCAGCAGCCAAGACGGGGATCCTAATTCACCCCTCCACTTT | CASSQDGDPNSPLHF
TRBJ1-4 | TRBV11-2 | - | many | TGTGCCAGCAGCCACTCCTCAGCGAATGAAAAACTGTTTTTT | CASSHSSANEKLFF
TRBJ2-3 | TRBV11-2 | - | - | TGTGCCAGCAGCTTAGACCATTTCAGTCTCAGCACAGATACGCAGTATTTT | CASSLDHFSLSTDTQYF
TRBJ1-6 | TRBV7-3 | - | few | TGTGCCAGCAGCCAATCGGGATCCCTACGATCACCCCTCCACTTT | CASSQSGSLRSPLHF
TRBJ2-2 | TRBV12-3/TRBV12-4 | - | - | TGTGCCCGCAGTTTAGGGCAGAACACCGGGGAGCTGTTTTTT | CARSLGQNTGELFF
TRBJ2-3 | TRBV6-4 | TRBD2 | once | TGTGCCAGCAGTGAACAGGCGGGGGGCGATACGCAGTATTTT | CASSEQAGGDTQYF
TRBJ1-1 | TRBV27 | - | - | TGTGCCAGCAGCCCCTACCCAGGGTTCACTGAAGCTTTCTTT | CASSPYPGFTEAFF
TRBJ1-1 | TRBV11-2 | - | few | TGTGCCAGCAGCTTAGATCTTGGGGGAGGCACTGAAGCTTTCTTT | CASSLDLGGGTEAFF
TRBJ2-1 | TRBV7-9 | TRBD1 | few | TGTGCCAGCAGCCTACCGGGACAGGTCCACAATGAGCAGTTCTTC | CASSLPGQVHNEQFF
TRBJ2-7 | TRBV12-3/TRBV12-4 | - | few | TGTGCCAGCAGTTCCGGGATTTCCTACGAGCAGTACTTC | CASSSGISYEQYF
TRBJ1-1 | TRBV27 | - | - | TGTGCCAGAGAAGAAAAGAACACTGAAGCTTTCTTT | CAREEKNTEAFF
TRBJ1-2 | TRBV20-1 | - | few | TGCAGTGCCGCAAAGACCTACAGGGTTAACTATGGCTACACCTTC | CSAAKTYRVNYGYTF
TRBJ2-3 | TRBV11-2 | - | few | TGTGCCAGCAGCCGCCCTAGCTCTGATACGCAGTATTTT | CASSRPSSDTQYF
TRBJ2-1 | TRBV19 | - | - | TGTGCCAGTAGTATATTGACCGGGAGCTCCTACAATGAGCAGTTCTTC | CASSILTGSSYNEQFF